A single sample is the source of the 24 T cell receptor beta chains below, sequenced in a study of cytomegalovirus exposure and HLA in healthy donors. Use of 60 Vbeta and 13 Jbeta primers characterized the PCR. Clones were sequenced by immunoSEQ multiplex PCR, and TCRdb holds only the in-frame ones, with some missing. This sample yields fewer than 200,000 clones, of which about four fifths are seen a single time; roughly 4.4% belongs to the top ten. The sequenced material came from PBMCs. The receptors were sampled from a woman between 18 and 30 years old in good health and CMV-seropositive.

The chain carries TRBV5-6 and TRBJ1-2; D is undetermined. Germline V CDR1 and CDR2: SGHDT, YYEEEE. V lost 6 bases and J 4 bases, leaving 22 bases between the germline ends. This CDR3 has 16 residues. The CDR3 DNA reads TGTGCCAGCACCTCGTCTTCGGGGTTAACTCTCTATGGCTACACCTTC. This codes for CASTSSSGLTLYGYTF.

This rearrangement joins TRBV7-2 to TRBJ1-4; tentative D call: TRBD1 (5 bases). CDR3 length: 15 amino acids. CDR1 is SGHTA, CDR2 FQGNSA, per germline. Trimming pared 6 bases from V and 4 bases from J, leaving 15 bases between. The CDR3 DNA reads as TGTGCCAGCAGTCTAGCTGGGGGGAATAATGAAAAACTGTTTTTT. It is translated as CASSLAGGNNEKLFF.

This chain joins TRBV2 and TRBJ2-5; 11 positions agree with TRBD2. Germline-derived CDR1 and CDR2 are SNHLY and FYNNEI. CDR3 length: 14 residues. Unmatched junction bases numbered 5, after V lost 8 bases and J lost 3 bases. CDR3 sequence: CASLSGGAKETQYF. CDR3 coding DNA: TGTGCCAGCCTTAGCGGGGGGGCGAAAGAGACCCAGTACTTC.

The V gene is TRBV27, the J gene TRBJ2-1; 7 nucleotides match TRBD2. The germline CDR1 and CDR2 sequences are MNHEY and SMNVEV (reference sequence). V lost 3 bases to trimming and J lost 4 bases; unmatched junction nucleotides: 15. The CDR3 runs 18 residues. The CDR3 here is CASSFIGLADEKYNEQFF. The CDR3 nucleotides read TGTGCCAGCAGTTTCATAGGCCTAGCGGACGAGAAGTACAATGAGCAGTTCTTC.

This clone has just one count. This rearrangement joins TRBV10-3 to TRBJ2-1; D is uncertain. The V gene's germline CDR1 is ENHRY and CDR2 SYGVKD. Trimming took off 8 bases at V and 0 bases at J, with 8 bases between the two ends. The length of the CDR3 is 13 residues. The CDR3 loop reads CAILNFSYNEQFF. CDR3 DNA: TGTGCCATCTTAAATTTCTCCTACAATGAGCAGTTCTTC.

V and J are TRBV4-1 and TRBJ1-5; 8 bases align to TRBD1. The CDR3 is made up of 15 amino acids. V lost 1 base to trimming and J lost 7 bases; unmatched junction nucleotides: 6. CDR1 is MGHRA, CDR2 YSYEKL, per germline. The CDR3 sequence: CASSQGGQGGQPQHF. The CDR3 DNA sequence: TGCGCCAGCAGCCAAGGTGGACAGGGAGGACAGCCCCAGCATTTT.

This chain connects TRBV7-9 to TRBJ2-1, with TRBD1 identical over 9 bases. Losses at the gene ends were 3 bases for V and 5 bases for J; bases not matched to a gene: 2. This CDR3 region has 14 residues. Germline CDR1 and CDR2: SEHNR and FQNEAQ (reference sequence). Here the CDR3 reads CASSFRDRDNEQFF. Written as DNA, the CDR3 is TGTGCCAGCAGCTTTCGGGACAGGGACAATGAGCAGTTCTTC.

This clone came up once. V gene TRBV27 combines with J gene TRBJ1-5; TRBD1 might be the D (5 bases). Germline V gene lookup returns CDR1 MNHEY and CDR2 SMNVEV (reference sequence). Trimming shortened V by 4 bases and J by 0 bases, and 10 bases separated the two germline ends. This CDR3 comprises 15 residues. The CDR3 spells CASSSEGISNQPQHF. The CDR3 DNA reads TGTGCCAGCAGTTCGGAGGGGATTAGCAATCAGCCCCAGCATTTT.

The chain is built from TRBV7-9 and TRBJ1-4; weak D call: TRBD1 (5 bases). Germline V lookup: CDR1 SEHNR, CDR2 FQNEAQ (reference sequence). The ends were cut back, 1 base at V and 6 bases at J, with 12 bases in the middle. CDR3 length: 15 amino acids. CDR3 bases: TGTGCCAGCAGCTTAGTTCCAGGGAAGGATGAAAAACTGTTTTTT. Amino acid sequence: CASSLVPGKDEKLFF.

The rearrangement joins TRBV5-1 to TRBJ2-6; D gene uncertain. This CDR3 is built from 14 residues. CDR1 and CDR2 (germline): SGHRS, YFSETQ. V shed 4 bases and J shed 0 bases, with 5 bases lying between them. This CDR3 reads CASSQNSGANVLTF. CDR3 coding DNA: TGCGCCAGCAGCCAGAACTCTGGGGCCAACGTCCTGACTTTC.

This clone was recorded only once. This chain uses TRBV7-2 with TRBJ1-1, with 8 nucleotides matching TRBD1. V dropped 5 bases and J dropped 5; count of bases not matched to a gene: 7. Per the germline V gene, CDR1 is SGHTA and CDR2 is FQGNSA. This CDR3 contains 14 residues. This chain's CDR3 is CASSPGQDETEAFF. The CDR3 region has the DNA TGTGCCAGCAGCCCGGGACAGGATGAAACTGAAGCTTTCTTT.

This clone was observed a few times. The chain links TRBV5-6 to TRBJ1-3; D perhaps matches TRBD1 (5 bases). The CDR3 runs 16 residues. Trimming cost V 0 bases and J 0 bases, with 10 bases left between them. Germline V gene data show CDR1 as SGHDT and CDR2 as YYEEEE. The CDR3 loop reads CASSLGGPSSGNTIYF. The CDR3 region has the DNA TGTGCCAGCAGCTTGGGGGGCCCGAGCTCTGGAAACACCATATATTTT. The whole variable domain, remainder taken from reference TRBV5-6 and TRBJ1-3, is DAGVTQSPTHLIKTRGQQVTLRCSPKSGHDTVSWYQQALGQGPQFIFQYYEEEERQRGNFPDRFSGHQFPNYSSELNVNALLLGDSALYLCASSLGGPSSGNTIYFGEGSWLTVV.

The rearrangement links TRBV27 to TRBJ1-6; D not certain. Trimming took 4 bases from V and 8 from J, leaving 15 bases between them. Germline assignment: CDR1 MNHEY and CDR2 SMNVEV (reference sequence). The CDR3 length is 15 residues. The CDR3 sequence: CASSSDYGSHSPLHF. CDR3 DNA: TGTGCCAGCAGTTCCGACTATGGTAGCCATTCACCCCTCCACTTT.

This chain connects TRBV25-1 to TRBJ1-2; 11 bases map to TRBD1. The CDR3 has 16 residues. Germline CDR1 reads MGHDK; CDR2 reads SYGVNS. The ends lost 5 bases at V and 3 bases at J; junction bases unmatched: 8. Written as DNA, the CDR3 is TGTGCCAGCAGTTGGACAGGGGGCCGGTCGCACTATGGCTACACCTTC. It codes for CASSWTGGRSHYGYTF.

The rearrangement uses TRBV27 and TRBJ2-7; 7 bases line up with TRBD2. The CDR3 length is 14 residues. J lost 3 bases, V lost 4 bases, and 6 bases had no gene match. CDR1 and CDR2 (germline): MNHEY, SMNVEV (reference sequence). Here the CDR3 reads CASSSWGGNYEQYF. For the CDR3, the DNA is TGTGCCAGCAGTTCGTGGGGGGGGAACTACGAGCAGTACTTC.

The chain carries TRBV11-1 and TRBJ1-2, with a weak D call TRBD1 (5 bases). This CDR3 is 14 amino acids long. V was pared by 5 bases and J by 5 bases, with 15 bases between. The germline gives CDR1 SGHAT, CDR2 FQDESV (reference sequence). The CDR3 reads CASSAGRGGYGYTF. Written as DNA, the CDR3 is TGTGCCAGCAGCGCGGGCCGGGGGGGTTATGGCTACACCTTC.

This chain uses TRBV7-2 with TRBJ1-6; no definite D call. CDR3 length equals 12 residues. V was shortened by 8 bases and J by 10 bases, with 12 bases between the two germline ends. The germline V gene encodes CDR1 SGHTA and CDR2 FQGNSA. The CDR3 coding sequence is TGTGCCAGCGGTAGGAGTGGGTCACCCCTCCACTTT. As protein: CASGRSGSPLHF.

The rearrangement uses TRBV30 and TRBJ1-1, with no clear D. Trimming removed 0 bases from V and 1 base from J, with 6 bases in between. CDR1 GTSNPN and CDR2 SVGIG come from the germline V gene (reference sequence). The length of the CDR3 is 13 residues. The CDR3 region is CAWSVDKNTEAFF. CDR3 DNA sequence: TGTGCCTGGAGTGTAGACAAGAACACTGAAGCTTTCTTT.

This clone was counted only a few times. The gene calls are TRBV20-1 and TRBJ2-7; maybe TRBD2 (5 bases). CDR3 length equals 11 residues. Germline V CDR1 and CDR2: DFQATT, SNEGSKA (reference sequence). The V gene lost 3 bases and the J gene lost 6 bases, with 9 bases spanning the gap. The CDR3 region is CSASLSAEQYF. DNA for the CDR3: TGCAGTGCTAGTCTTAGCGCCGAGCAGTACTTC.

This chain joins TRBV27 and TRBJ1-2; a possible D gene is TRBD1 (6 bases). CDR1 is MNHEY, CDR2 SMNVEV, per germline (reference sequence). The CDR3 has 13 amino acids. V dropped 6 bases and J dropped 2 bases, with 10 bases sitting between them. CDR3 nucleotides: TGTGCCAGCAGCGCCACAGGGAACTATGGCTACACCTTC. This codes for CASSATGNYGYTF.

The chain is built from TRBV18 and TRBJ2-2; D may be TRBD1 (6 bases). The V and J ends lost 5 bases and 0 bases respectively, with 13 bases between them. Germline loops: CDR1 KGHSH, CDR2 LQKENI. CDR3 length: 16 residues. CDR3 loop: CASSREGVANTGELFF. Here the CDR3 DNA reads TGTGCCAGCTCAAGAGAGGGGGTCGCGAACACCGGGGAGCTGTTTTTT.

This chain uses TRBV30 with TRBJ2-1; 11 bases agree with TRBD2. With 2 bases clipped from V and 8 bases from J, the junction kept 5 bases outside the gene matches. CDR1 is GTSNPN, CDR2 SVGIG, per germline (reference sequence). This CDR3 has 14 residues. DNA for the CDR3: TGTGCCTGGAGTTCACTAGCGGGGGACTATGAGCAGTTCTTC. Translation gives CAWSSLAGDYEQFF. Full variable domain (rest looked up from reference TRBV30 and TRBJ2-1): SQTIHQWPATLVQPVGSPLSLECTVEGTSNPNLYWYRQAAGRGLQLLFYSVGIGQISSEVPQNLSASRPQDRQFILSSKKLLLSDSGFYLCAWSSLAGDYEQFFGPGTRLTVL.

This sequence joins TRBV11-2 and TRBJ2-2; D call uncertain. Looked up from germline, CDR1 is SGHAT and CDR2 is FQNNGV. V was clipped by 6 bases and J by 6 bases, with 14 bases between them. This CDR3 has 14 residues. As DNA, the CDR3 is TGTGCCAGCAGGGAAGAAGCGATGGCCGGGGAGCTGTTTTTT. This codes for CASREEAMAGELFF.

This sequence joins TRBV28 and TRBJ1-5, with 8 bases identical to TRBD1. CDR1 is MDHEN and CDR2 is SYDVKM in the germline V gene. CDR3 length: 13 residues. The J segment lost 6 bases and the V segment lost 6 bases, leaving 4 bases of the junction unmatched. The DNA of the CDR3 is TGTGCCAGCAGACCGGACAGGGTTCAGCCCCAGCATTTT. Translation: CASRPDRVQPQHF. The entire variable domain, with the rest obtained from reference TRBV28 and TRBJ1-5, is as follows: DVKVTQSSRYLVKRTGEKVFLECVQDMDHENMFWYRQDPGLGLRLIYFSYDVKMKEKGDIPEGYSVSREKKERFSLILESASTNQTSMYLCASRPDRVQPQHFGDGTRLSIL.